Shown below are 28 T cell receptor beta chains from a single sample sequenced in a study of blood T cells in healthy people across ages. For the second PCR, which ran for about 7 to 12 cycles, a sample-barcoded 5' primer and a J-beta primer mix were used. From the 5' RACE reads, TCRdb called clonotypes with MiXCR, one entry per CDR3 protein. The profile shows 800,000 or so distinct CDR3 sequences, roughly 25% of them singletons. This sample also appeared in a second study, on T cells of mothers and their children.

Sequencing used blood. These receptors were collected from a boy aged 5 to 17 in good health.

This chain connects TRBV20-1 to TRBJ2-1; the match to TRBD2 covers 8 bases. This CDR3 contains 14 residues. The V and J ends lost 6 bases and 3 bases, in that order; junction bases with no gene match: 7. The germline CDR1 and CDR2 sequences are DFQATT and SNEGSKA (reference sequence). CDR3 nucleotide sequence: TGCAGTGCCAAGGAACTAGCGGTCTACAATGAGCAGTTCTTC. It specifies CSAKELAVYNEQFF.

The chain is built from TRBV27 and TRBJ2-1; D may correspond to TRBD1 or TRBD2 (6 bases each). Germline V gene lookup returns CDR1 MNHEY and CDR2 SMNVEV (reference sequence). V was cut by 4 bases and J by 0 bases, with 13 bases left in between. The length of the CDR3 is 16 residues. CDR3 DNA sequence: TGTGCCAGCAGTTGGAACAGGGACTCCTCCTACAATGAGCAGTTCTTC. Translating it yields CASSWNRDSSYNEQFF.

The CDR3 here is CASSTAGGTEAFF. CDR3 in DNA: TGTGCCAGCAGCACCGCGGGGGGCACTGAAGCTTTCTTT. The chain joins TRBV6-5 to TRBJ1-1; maybe TRBD1 (5 bases). Germline CDR1 and CDR2: MNHEY and SVGAGI. This CDR3 has 13 amino acids. The V and J ends lost 6 bases and 4 bases respectively, with 12 bases between them.

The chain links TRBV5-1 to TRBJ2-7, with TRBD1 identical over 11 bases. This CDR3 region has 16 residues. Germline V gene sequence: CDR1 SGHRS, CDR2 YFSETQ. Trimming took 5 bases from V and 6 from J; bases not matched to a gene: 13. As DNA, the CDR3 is TGCGCCAGCAGGGCCGAGCTCGGGACAGGGGGTAGCGAGCAGTACTTC. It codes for CASRAELGTGGSEQYF.

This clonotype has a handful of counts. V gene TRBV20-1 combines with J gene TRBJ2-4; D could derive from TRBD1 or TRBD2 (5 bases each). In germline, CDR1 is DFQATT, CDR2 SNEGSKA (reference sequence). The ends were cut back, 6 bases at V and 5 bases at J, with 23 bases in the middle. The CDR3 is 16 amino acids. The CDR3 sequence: CSAPRWGNLGQNIQYF. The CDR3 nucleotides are TGCAGTGCCCCACGCTGGGGGAATCTAGGTCAAAACATTCAGTACTTC.

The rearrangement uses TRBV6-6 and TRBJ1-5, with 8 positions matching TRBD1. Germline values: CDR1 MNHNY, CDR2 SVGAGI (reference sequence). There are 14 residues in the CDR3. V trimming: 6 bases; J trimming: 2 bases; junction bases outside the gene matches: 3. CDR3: CASREDRGNQPQHF. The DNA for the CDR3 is TGTGCCAGCAGAGAGGACAGGGGCAATCAGCCCCAGCATTTT.

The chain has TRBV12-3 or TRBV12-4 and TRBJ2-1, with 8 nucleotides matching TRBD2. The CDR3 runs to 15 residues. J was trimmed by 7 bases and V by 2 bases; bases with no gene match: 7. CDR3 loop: CASSLPGGGRNEQFF. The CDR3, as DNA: TGTGCCAGCAGTTTACCGGGAGGGGGGAGGAATGAGCAGTTCTTC.

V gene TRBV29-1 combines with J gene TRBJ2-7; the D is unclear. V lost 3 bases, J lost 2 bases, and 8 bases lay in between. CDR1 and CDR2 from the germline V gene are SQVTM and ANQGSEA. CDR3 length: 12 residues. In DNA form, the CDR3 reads TGCAGCGTTGAGGGCCTGGCCTACGAGCAGTACTTC. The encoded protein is CSVEGLAYEQYF.

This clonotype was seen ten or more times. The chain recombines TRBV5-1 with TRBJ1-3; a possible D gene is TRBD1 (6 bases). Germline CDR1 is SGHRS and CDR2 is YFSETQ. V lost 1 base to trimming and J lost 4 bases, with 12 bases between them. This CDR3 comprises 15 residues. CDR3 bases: TGCGCCAGCAGCTTGACAGGGATGGAAGGAAACACCATATATTTT. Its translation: CASSLTGMEGNTIYF.

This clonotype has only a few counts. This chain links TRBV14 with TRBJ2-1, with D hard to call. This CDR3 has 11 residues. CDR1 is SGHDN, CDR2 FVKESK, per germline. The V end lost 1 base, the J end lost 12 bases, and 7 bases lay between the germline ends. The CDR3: CASSQGTAQFF. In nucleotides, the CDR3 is TGTGCCAGCAGCCAAGGGACGGCGCAGTTCTTC.

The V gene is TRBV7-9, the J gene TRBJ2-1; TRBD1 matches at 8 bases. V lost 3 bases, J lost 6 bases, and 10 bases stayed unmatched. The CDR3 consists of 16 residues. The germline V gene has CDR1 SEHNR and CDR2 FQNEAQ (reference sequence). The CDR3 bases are TGTGCCAGCAGCTTCAGATACAGGACAGGGACCAATGAGCAGTTCTTC. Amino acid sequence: CASSFRYRTGTNEQFF.

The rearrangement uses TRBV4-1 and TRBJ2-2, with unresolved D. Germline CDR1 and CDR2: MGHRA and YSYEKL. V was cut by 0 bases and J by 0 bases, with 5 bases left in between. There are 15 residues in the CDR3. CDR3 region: CASSQDHSNTGELFF. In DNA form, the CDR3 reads TGCGCCAGCAGCCAAGATCACTCGAACACCGGGGAGCTGTTTTTT.

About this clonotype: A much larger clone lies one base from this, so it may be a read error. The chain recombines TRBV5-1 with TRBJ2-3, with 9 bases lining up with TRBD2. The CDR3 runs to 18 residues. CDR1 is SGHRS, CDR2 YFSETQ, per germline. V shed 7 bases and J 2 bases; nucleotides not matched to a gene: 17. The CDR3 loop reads CASGSRAGGPRHTDTQYF. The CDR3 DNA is TGCGCCAGCGGAAGCCGAGCGGGGGGTCCCCGACACACAGATACGCAGTATTTT.

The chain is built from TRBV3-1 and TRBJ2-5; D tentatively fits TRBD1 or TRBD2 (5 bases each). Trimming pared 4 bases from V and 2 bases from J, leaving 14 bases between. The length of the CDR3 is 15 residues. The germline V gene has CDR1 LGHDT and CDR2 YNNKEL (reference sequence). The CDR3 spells CASSLWTLGQETQYF. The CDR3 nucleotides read TGTGCCAGCAGCCTTTGGACACTAGGTCAAGAGACCCAGTACTTC.

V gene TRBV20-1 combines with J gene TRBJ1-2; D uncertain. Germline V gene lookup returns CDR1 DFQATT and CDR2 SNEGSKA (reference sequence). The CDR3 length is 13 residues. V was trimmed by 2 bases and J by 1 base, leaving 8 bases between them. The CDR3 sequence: CSARLSNNYGYTF. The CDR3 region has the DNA TGCAGTGCTAGACTCAGCAATAACTATGGCTACACCTTC.

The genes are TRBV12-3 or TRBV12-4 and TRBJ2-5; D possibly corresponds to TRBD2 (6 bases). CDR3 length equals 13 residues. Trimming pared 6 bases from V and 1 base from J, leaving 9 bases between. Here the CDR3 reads CASRVTSQETQYF. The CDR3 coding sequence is TGTGCCAGCAGGGTGACTAGCCAAGAGACCCAGTACTTC.

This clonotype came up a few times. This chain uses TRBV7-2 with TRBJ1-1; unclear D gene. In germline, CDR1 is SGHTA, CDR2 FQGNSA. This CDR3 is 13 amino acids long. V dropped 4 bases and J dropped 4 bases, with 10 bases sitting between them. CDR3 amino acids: CASSSGRGTEAFF. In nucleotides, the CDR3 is TGTGCCAGCAGCTCCGGGAGAGGCACTGAAGCTTTCTTT.

For the CDR3, the DNA is TGTGCCAGCAGTCTGTTTGGACAGGAGAGCAATCAGCCCCAGCATTTT. Translated, it gives CASSLFGQESNQPQHF. The chain recombines TRBV12-3 or TRBV12-4 with TRBJ1-5, with TRBD1 matching 7 bases. The CDR3 consists of 16 residues. The ends lost 5 bases at V and 1 base at J; junction bases unmatched: 8.

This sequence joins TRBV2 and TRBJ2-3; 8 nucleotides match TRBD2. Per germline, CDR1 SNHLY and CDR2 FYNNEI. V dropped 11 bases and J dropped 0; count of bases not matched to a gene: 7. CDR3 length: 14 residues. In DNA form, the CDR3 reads TGTGCCGACAGCTCGGGAGGGAGCACAGATACGCAGTATTTT. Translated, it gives CADSSGGSTDTQYF.

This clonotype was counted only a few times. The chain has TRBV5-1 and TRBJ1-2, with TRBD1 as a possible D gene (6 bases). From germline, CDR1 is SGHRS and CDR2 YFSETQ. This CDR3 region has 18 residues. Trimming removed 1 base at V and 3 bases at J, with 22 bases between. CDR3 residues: CASSLFPTGTNTYYGYTF. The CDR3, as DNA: TGCGCCAGCAGCTTGTTTCCCACCGGGACAAATACTTACTATGGCTACACCTTC.

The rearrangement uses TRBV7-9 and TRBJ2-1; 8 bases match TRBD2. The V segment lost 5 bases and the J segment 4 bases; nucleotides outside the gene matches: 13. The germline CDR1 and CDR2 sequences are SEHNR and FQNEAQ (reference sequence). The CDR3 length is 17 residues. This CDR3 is CASSTVLAATQYNEQFF. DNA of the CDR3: TGTGCCAGCAGCACCGTACTAGCGGCTACGCAGTACAATGAGCAGTTCTTC.

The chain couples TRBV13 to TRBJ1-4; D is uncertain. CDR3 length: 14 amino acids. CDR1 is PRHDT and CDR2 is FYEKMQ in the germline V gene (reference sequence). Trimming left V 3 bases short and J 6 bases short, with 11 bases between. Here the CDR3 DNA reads TGTGCCAGCAGCTTTTCAAGACTCCATGAAAAACTGTTTTTT. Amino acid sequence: CASSFSRLHEKLFF.

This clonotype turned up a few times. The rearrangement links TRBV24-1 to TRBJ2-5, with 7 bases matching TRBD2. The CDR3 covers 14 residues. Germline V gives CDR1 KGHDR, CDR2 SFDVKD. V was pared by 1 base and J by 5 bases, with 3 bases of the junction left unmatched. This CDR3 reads CATSDFRGVETQYF. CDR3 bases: TGTGCCACCAGTGATTTCCGGGGGGTTGAGACCCAGTACTTC.

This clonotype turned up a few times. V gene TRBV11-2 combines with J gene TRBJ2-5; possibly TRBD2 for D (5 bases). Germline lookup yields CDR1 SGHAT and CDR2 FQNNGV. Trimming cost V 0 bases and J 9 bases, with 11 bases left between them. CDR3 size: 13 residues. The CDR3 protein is CASSLDNAGAQYF. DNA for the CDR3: TGTGCCAGCAGCTTAGATAACGCCGGGGCCCAGTACTTC.

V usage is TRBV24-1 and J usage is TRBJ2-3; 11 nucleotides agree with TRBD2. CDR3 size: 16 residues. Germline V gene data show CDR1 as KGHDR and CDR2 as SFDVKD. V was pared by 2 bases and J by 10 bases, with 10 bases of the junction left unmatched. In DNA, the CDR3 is TGTGCCACCAGTGATTGGGAGGTAGCGGGGGGGAAGGCGCAGTATTTT. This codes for CATSDWEVAGGKAQYF.

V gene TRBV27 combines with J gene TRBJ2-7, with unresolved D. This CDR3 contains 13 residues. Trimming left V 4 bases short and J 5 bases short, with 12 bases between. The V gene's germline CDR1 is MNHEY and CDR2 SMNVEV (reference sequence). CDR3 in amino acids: CASSSSPGHEQYF. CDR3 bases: TGTGCCAGCAGTTCTTCCCCGGGTCACGAGCAGTACTTC.

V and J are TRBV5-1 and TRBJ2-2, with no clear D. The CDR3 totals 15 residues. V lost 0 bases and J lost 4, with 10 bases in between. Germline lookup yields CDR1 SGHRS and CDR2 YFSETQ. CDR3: CASSLDLIGTGELFF. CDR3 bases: TGCGCCAGCAGCTTGGATTTGATAGGCACCGGGGAGCTGTTTTTT.

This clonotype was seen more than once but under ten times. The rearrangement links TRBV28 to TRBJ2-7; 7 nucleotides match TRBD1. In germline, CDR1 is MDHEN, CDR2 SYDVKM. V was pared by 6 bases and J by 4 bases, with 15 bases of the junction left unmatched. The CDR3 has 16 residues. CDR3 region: CASRSAGTEGNYEQYF. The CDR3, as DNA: TGTGCCAGCAGATCGGCCGGGACAGAGGGCAATTACGAGCAGTACTTC.